This T cell receptor (beta chain) derives from a study of immune evolution from preneoplasia to lung adenocarcinoma. Germline V gene sequence: CDR1 MDHEN, CDR2 SYDVKM. V lost 6 bases to trimming and J lost 4 bases; unmatched junction nucleotides: 2. The CDR3 is 13 residues long. In regard to this clone: Other DNA sequences in the same sample also yield this CDR3.

Here immunoSEQ multiplex PCR was the method, and the copy in TCRdb shows in-frame clones only, minus some. The table shows roughly 5,700 clones, with 80% occurring only once. The clonotype comes from a person between 55 and 80 years old with lung adenocarcinoma. J is TRBJ1-5 and V is TRBV28, with 8 bases lining up with TRBD1. Sequenced sample: FFPE minimally invasive lung adenocarcinoma tissue. The CDR3 loop is CASSDRGNQPQHF. CDR3 DNA: TGTGCCAGCAGCGACAGGGGAAATCAGCCCCAGCATTTT.